This TCR beta chain was observed in a study of cytomegalovirus exposure and HLA in healthy donors. Primers for the PCR totalled 60 Vbeta and 13 Jbeta. Sequencing used immunoSEQ multiplex PCR; TCRdb keeps in-frame clones, though not all of them. The sample has more than 100,000 clones; 70% to 85% are singletons. This clone appeared a single time. The CDR3 runs 14 residues. The V and J ends lost 3 bases and 3 bases, in that order; junction bases with no gene match: 4. Germline values: CDR1 SGHRS, CDR2 YFSETQ. The sample comprised PBMCs. This sequence joins TRBV5-1 and TRBJ2-7; 9 bases match TRBD2. This clonotype originated in a human donor in good health. CDR3 in DNA: TGCGCCAGCAGCTGGGATAGCGGGAGCTACGAGCAGTACTTC. Amino acid sequence: CASSWDSGSYEQYF.